A single sample gave rise to the 26 T cell receptor beta chains below, sequenced in a study of blood T cells in healthy people across ages. It was with a sample-barcoded 5' primer and a J-beta primer mix that a second PCR of roughly 6 to 12 cycles was run. TCRdb passed the 5' RACE reads through MiXCR, listing each CDR3 protein once. The sample carries over 1.5 million distinct CDR3 sequences, around half recorded once. The sequenced material came from blood. Receptor source: a woman in her 40s in good health.

There are a few counts of this clonotype. The chain uses TRBV20-1 and TRBJ2-3, with TRBD2 matching 9 bases. The CDR3 contains 16 residues. Looked up from germline, CDR1 is DFQATT and CDR2 is SNEGSKA (reference sequence). Germline trimming cut 2 bases from V and 5 bases from J; bases unmatched to any gene: 11. CDR3 residues: CSARRPGGGAGDTQYF. CDR3 DNA: TGCAGTGCTAGACGTCCCGGCGGGGGGGCCGGAGATACGCAGTATTTT.

V usage is TRBV5-1 and J usage is TRBJ2-1; either TRBD1 or TRBD2 may fit D (6 bases each). This CDR3 has 13 residues. The germline V and J ends were trimmed by 3 bases and 10 bases, with 14 bases remaining between them. Germline-derived CDR1 and CDR2 are SGHRS and YFSETQ. CDR3 DNA sequence: TGCGCCAGCAGCTACTCCTGGGGGGCAGAGCAGTTCTTC. Residues: CASSYSWGAEQFF.

This clonotype appeared many times. This chain uses TRBV20-1 with TRBJ1-2; D may be TRBD1 (6 bases). V shed 5 bases and J shed 4 bases, with 11 bases lying between them. The CDR3 runs to 12 residues. Germline V gives CDR1 DFQATT, CDR2 SNEGSKA (reference sequence). CDR3 DNA sequence: TGCAGTGCTCCGACAGGAGGCTATGGCTACACCTTC. Translation: CSAPTGGYGYTF.

This clonotype was counted only a few times. The genes are TRBV2 and TRBJ2-1; 7 bases match TRBD2. Germline trimming cut 7 bases from V and 7 bases from J; bases unmatched to any gene: 10. CDR3 size: 14 residues. Germline-derived CDR1 and CDR2 are SNHLY and FYNNEI. CDR3 residues: CASTGGEGPNEQFF. The CDR3 DNA is TGTGCCAGCACGGGCGGGGAGGGGCCTAATGAGCAGTTCTTC.

This chain's CDR3 is CASRRSPYEQYF. The CDR3 DNA follows: TGTGCCAGCAGAAGGTCCCCCTACGAGCAGTACTTC. The V call is TRBV6-6, the J call TRBJ2-7, with D hard to call. The V gene's germline CDR1 is MNHNY and CDR2 SVGAGI (reference sequence). Deletions cut 6 bases from V and 2 bases from J, with 8 bases between. The CDR3 contains 12 residues.

This clonotype was seen ten or more times. This chain links TRBV5-5 with TRBJ2-1; 10 positions match TRBD2. Germline V CDR1 and CDR2: SGHKS, YYEKEE (reference sequence). The length of the CDR3 is 15 residues. V lost 6 bases and J lost 1; bases outside the gene matches: 4. CDR3 residues: CASINSGGSYNEQFF. The CDR3 DNA is TGTGCCAGCATCAATAGCGGGGGGTCCTACAATGAGCAGTTCTTC.

The V call is TRBV6-5, the J call TRBJ2-7; 7 bases fit TRBD1. The germline gives CDR1 MNHEY, CDR2 SVGAGI. J lost 0 bases, V lost 5 bases, and 4 bases had no gene match. The CDR3 loop spans 14 amino acids. Here the CDR3 DNA reads TGTGCCAGCAGTAATGCAGGGGGCTCCTACGAGCAGTACTTC. It codes for CASSNAGGSYEQYF.

The chain carries TRBV4-3 and TRBJ2-3; D gene uncertain. Germline CDR1 reads LGHNA; CDR2 reads YSLEER. With 0 bases removed from V and 14 bases from J, the gap between germline ends came to 15 bases. CDR3 length equals 13 residues. The chain's CDR3 is CASSQEAGSPWYF. As DNA, the CDR3 is TGCGCCAGCAGCCAAGAAGCCGGTTCTCCGTGGTATTTT.

In its sample, this clonotype was seen a few times. The chain uses TRBV15 and TRBJ2-7; no definite D call. CDR1 and CDR2 from the germline V gene are LNHNV and YYDKDF (reference sequence). There are 12 residues in the CDR3. V gave up 2 bases and J gave up 5 bases, with 7 bases separating them. DNA for the CDR3: TGTGCCACCAGCAGACTTCGCCACGAGCAGTACTTC. It specifies CATSRLRHEQYF.

The V and J genes are TRBV20-1 and TRBJ2-5, with D perhaps TRBD2 (5 bases). CDR3 length: 14 residues. CDR1 is DFQATT and CDR2 is SNEGSKA in the germline V gene (reference sequence). With 5 bases removed from V and 11 bases from J, the gap between germline ends came to 24 bases. The chain's CDR3 is CSASPGRAYNEQYF. CDR3 bases: TGCAGTGCTTCTCCGGGGAGAGCCTACAATGAGCAGTACTTC.

The chain carries TRBV6-2 or TRBV6-3 and TRBJ2-1; D might be TRBD1 or TRBD2, each matching 5 bases. V gave up 6 bases and J gave up 10 bases, with 22 bases separating them. Per the germline V gene, CDR1 is MNHEY and CDR2 is SVGEGT. This CDR3 region has 15 residues. The CDR3 DNA sequence: TGTGCCAGCAGGGAATTCCGGGACGGATCCTACGAGCAGTTCTTC. Translated: CASREFRDGSYEQFF.

About this clonotype itself: One junction end disagrees with the germline gene, perhaps due to a read error. V usage is TRBV4-2 and J usage is TRBJ1-5; the D is unclear. This CDR3 has 19 amino acids. Germline assignment: CDR1 LGHNA and CDR2 YNFKEQ. CDR3 nucleotide sequence: TGTGCCAGCGGCCAAGCGAATTTGGTCGGCGGTGAGAGCAATCAGCCCCAGCATTTT. Protein: CASGQANLVGGESNQPQHF.

This clonotype has just a few counts. This sequence joins TRBV24-1 and TRBJ2-5; TRBD1 matches at 11 bases. With V trimmed by 6 bases and J by 5 bases, 10 bases remained unmatched. The V gene's germline CDR1 is KGHDR and CDR2 SFDVKD. The CDR3 is made up of 16 amino acids. This CDR3 is CATSNPGQGVGETQYF. The DNA of the CDR3 is TGTGCCACCAGTAACCCGGGACAGGGGGTCGGGGAGACCCAGTACTTC.

The chain links TRBV12-3 or TRBV12-4 to TRBJ2-3, with D maybe TRBD2 (6 bases). The CDR3 totals 18 residues. The V end was cut by 5 bases, the J end by 1 base, with 22 bases between. The DNA of the CDR3 is TGTGCCAGCAGTCCGTCCCGGAGGGCCTCTGTCGGCACAGATACGCAGTATTTT. Translated, it gives CASSPSRRASVGTDTQYF.

CDR3 in DNA: TGTGCCACCAGCAGGGCTTGGGACAGTGAAGCTTTCTTT. Residues: CATSRAWDSEAFF. This chain uses TRBV15 with TRBJ1-1; 7 bases agree with TRBD1. The trim removed 3 bases at V and 7 bases at J, leaving 5 bases unmatched. The CDR3 runs 13 residues. Germline values: CDR1 LNHNV, CDR2 YYDKDF (reference sequence).

In this sample, this clonotype turned up a few times. The V gene is TRBV2, the J gene TRBJ2-7; 7 positions match TRBD1. V was pared by 0 bases and J by 7 bases, with 9 bases of the junction left unmatched. This CDR3 is 15 amino acids long. CDR1 and CDR2 (germline): SNHLY, FYNNEI. The CDR3 DNA is TGTGCCAGCAGTGAAGCTAGGGGGCCGGCGCGGGAGCAGTACTTC. Its protein product is CASSEARGPAREQYF. Full variable domain (rest looked up from reference TRBV2 and TRBJ2-7): EPEVTQTPSHQVTQMGQEVILRCVPISNHLYFYWYRQILGQKVEFLVSFYNNEISEKSEIFDDQFSVERPDGSNFTLKIRSTKLEDSAMYFCASSEARGPAREQYFGPGTRLTVT.

There are a few counts of this clonotype. The chain uses TRBV20-1 and TRBJ2-7; 7 nucleotides line up with TRBD2. The CDR3 is 16 amino acids. V lost 3 bases to trimming and J lost 0 bases; unmatched junction nucleotides: 11. Germline assignment: CDR1 DFQATT and CDR2 SNEGSKA (reference sequence). CDR3: CSASLGSGVSSYEQYF. CDR3 in DNA: TGCAGTGCTAGTCTAGGAAGCGGGGTTAGCTCCTACGAGCAGTACTTC.

The chain joins TRBV20-1 to TRBJ2-7, with no clear D. The J call may be wrong; the DNA end is better matched by TRBJ2-5. Germline CDR1 and CDR2: DFQATT and SNEGSKA (reference sequence). The length of the CDR3 is 16 residues. CDR3 nucleotides: TGCAGTGCGTATGGAAGGTCCAGGCTTGGTTCAGAGACCCAGTACTTC. This codes for CSAYGRSRLGSETQYF.

The V gene is TRBV6-5, the J gene TRBJ2-6; 10 bases agree with TRBD1. Germline CDR1 MNHEY, CDR2 SVGAGI. V dropped 2 bases and J dropped 2; count of bases not matched to a gene: 6. This CDR3 has 18 residues. The CDR3 sequence: CASSYLTGGLTGANVLTF. CDR3 coding DNA: TGTGCCAGCAGTTACCTGACAGGGGGCCTCACTGGGGCCAACGTCCTGACTTTC.

This rearrangement joins TRBV6-6 to TRBJ1-4; D might be TRBD1 (6 bases). From germline, CDR1 is MNHNY and CDR2 SVGAGI (reference sequence). The CDR3 spans 15 residues. V lost 8 bases to trimming and J lost 3 bases, with 16 bases between them. The CDR3 nucleotides are TGTGCCAGCGGGTACAGGGCGGTAGCTAATGAAAAACTGTTTTTT. Protein: CASGYRAVANEKLFF.

This clonotype came up a few times. This chain links TRBV20-1 with TRBJ1-5, with 12 bases fitting TRBD1. After removal of 3 bases from V and 2 bases from J, the junction contained 14 bases not matched to a gene. CDR1 and CDR2 from the germline V gene are DFQATT and SNEGSKA (reference sequence). The CDR3 spans 19 residues. In nucleotides, the CDR3 is TGCAGTGCTAGTATTTTCTGGGACAGGGGGCATTCTGGCAATCAGCCCCAGCATTTT. This translates into CSASIFWDRGHSGNQPQHF.

The chain links TRBV20-1 to TRBJ1-5; no definite D call. The CDR3 has 14 residues. Germline values: CDR1 DFQATT, CDR2 SNEGSKA (reference sequence). V lost 4 bases to trimming and J lost 0 bases, with 10 bases between them. The DNA of the CDR3 is TGCAGTGCTACGTCATTTAGTAGCAATCAGCCCCAGCATTTT. It codes for CSATSFSSNQPQHF.

The genes are TRBV6-5 and TRBJ2-3; 7 bases agree with TRBD1. This CDR3 is 16 amino acids long. Losses at the gene ends were 5 bases for V and 1 base for J; bases not matched to a gene: 9. Germline CDR1 and CDR2: MNHEY and SVGAGI. The CDR3 protein is CASSTTGRKGTDTQYF. The CDR3 DNA sequence: TGTGCCAGCAGTACGACAGGGCGCAAGGGCACAGATACGCAGTATTTT.

A few counts support this clonotype. The gene calls are TRBV6-6 and TRBJ2-7; D call uncertain. The ends were cut back, 6 bases at V and 2 bases at J, with 14 bases in the middle. Germline V CDR1 and CDR2: MNHNY, SVGAGI (reference sequence). The CDR3 spans 14 residues. The CDR3 reads CASRDSGETYEQYF. In DNA, the CDR3 is TGTGCCAGCAGGGATTCCGGAGAAACCTACGAGCAGTACTTC.

The chain is built from TRBV6-1 and TRBJ1-5; D is perhaps TRBD1 (6 bases). V gave up 4 bases and J gave up 3 bases, with 16 bases separating them. CDR3 size: 16 residues. Germline lookup yields CDR1 MNHNS and CDR2 SASEGT. CDR3 in DNA: TGTGCCAGCAGTGTAATGGCAGGGGAACCCAATCAGCCCCAGCATTTT. Translated, it gives CASSVMAGEPNQPQHF.

This chain links TRBV27 with TRBJ2-3, with 14 bases fitting TRBD2. Germline V gene lookup returns CDR1 MNHEY and CDR2 SMNVEV (reference sequence). This CDR3 region has 18 residues. J was trimmed by 5 bases and V by 3 bases; bases with no gene match: 10. The CDR3 sequence is CASSFQPRTSGGQDTQYF. The CDR3 bases are TGTGCCAGCAGTTTCCAACCACGGACTAGCGGGGGGCAAGATACGCAGTATTTT.